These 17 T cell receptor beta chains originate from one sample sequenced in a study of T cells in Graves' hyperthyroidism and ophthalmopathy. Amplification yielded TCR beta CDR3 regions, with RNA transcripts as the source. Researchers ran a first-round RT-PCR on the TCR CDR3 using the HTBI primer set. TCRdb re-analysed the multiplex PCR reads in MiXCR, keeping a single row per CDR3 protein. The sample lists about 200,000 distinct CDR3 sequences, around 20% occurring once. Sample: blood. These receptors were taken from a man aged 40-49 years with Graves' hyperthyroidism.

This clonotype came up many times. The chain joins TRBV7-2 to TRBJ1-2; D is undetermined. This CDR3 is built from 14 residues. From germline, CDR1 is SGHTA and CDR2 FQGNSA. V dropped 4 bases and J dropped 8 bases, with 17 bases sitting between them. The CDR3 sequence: CASSSLEGYRGYTF. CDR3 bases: TGTGCCAGCAGCTCCCTCGAGGGATATAGGGGCTACACCTTC. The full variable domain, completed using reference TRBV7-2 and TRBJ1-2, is GAGVSQSPSNKVTEKGKDVELRCDPISGHTALYWYRQSLGQGLEFLIYFQGNSAPDKSGLPSDRFSAERTGGSVSTLTIQRTQQEDSAVYLCASSSLEGYRGYTFGSGTRLTVV.

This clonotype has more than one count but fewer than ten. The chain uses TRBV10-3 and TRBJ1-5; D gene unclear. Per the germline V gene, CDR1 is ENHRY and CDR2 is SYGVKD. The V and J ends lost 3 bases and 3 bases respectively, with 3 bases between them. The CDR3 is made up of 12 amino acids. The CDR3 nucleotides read TGTGCCATCAGTGACCCCAATCAGCCCCAGCATTTT. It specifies CAISDPNQPQHF.

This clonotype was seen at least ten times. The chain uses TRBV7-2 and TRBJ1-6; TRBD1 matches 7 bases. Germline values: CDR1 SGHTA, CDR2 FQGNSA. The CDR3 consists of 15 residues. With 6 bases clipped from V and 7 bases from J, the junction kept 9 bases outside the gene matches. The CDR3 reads CASRVGGQSNSPLHF. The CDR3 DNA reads TGTGCCAGCAGGGTTGGGGGACAGAGCAATTCACCCCTCCACTTT.

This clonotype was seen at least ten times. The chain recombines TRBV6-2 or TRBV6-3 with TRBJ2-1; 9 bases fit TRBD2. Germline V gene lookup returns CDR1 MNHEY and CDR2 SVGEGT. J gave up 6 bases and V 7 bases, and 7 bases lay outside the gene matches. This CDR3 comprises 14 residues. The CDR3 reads CASTQAGGVNEQFF. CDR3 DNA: TGTGCCAGCACCCAAGCGGGGGGAGTCAATGAGCAGTTCTTC.

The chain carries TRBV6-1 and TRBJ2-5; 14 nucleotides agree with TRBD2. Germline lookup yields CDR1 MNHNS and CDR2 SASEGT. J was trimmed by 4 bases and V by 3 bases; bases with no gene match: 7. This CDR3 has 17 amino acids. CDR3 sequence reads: CASSDVTSGGGRETQYF. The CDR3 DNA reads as TGTGCCAGCAGTGACGTGACTAGCGGGGGGGGGAGAGAGACCCAGTACTTC.

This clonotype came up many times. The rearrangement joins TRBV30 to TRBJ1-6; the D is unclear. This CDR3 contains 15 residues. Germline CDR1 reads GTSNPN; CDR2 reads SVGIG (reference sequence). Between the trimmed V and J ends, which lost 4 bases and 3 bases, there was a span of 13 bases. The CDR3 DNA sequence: TGTGCCTGGAAAATACCTATGGACTATAATTCACCCCTCCACTTT. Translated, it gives CAWKIPMDYNSPLHF.

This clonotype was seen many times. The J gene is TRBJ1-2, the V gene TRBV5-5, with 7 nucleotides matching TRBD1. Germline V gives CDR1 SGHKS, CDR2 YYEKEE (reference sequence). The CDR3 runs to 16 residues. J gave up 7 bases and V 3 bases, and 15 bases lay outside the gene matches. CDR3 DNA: TGTGCCAGCAGCTGGGGTACGGGGACAGACTATCGTGGCTACACCTTC. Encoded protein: CASSWGTGTDYRGYTF. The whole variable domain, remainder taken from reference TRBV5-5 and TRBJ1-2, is DAGVTQSPTHLIKTRGQQVTLRCSPISGHKSVSWYQQVLGQGPQFIFQYYEKEERGRGNFPDRFSARQFPNYSSELNVNALLLGDSALYLCASSWGTGTDYRGYTFGSGTRLTVV.

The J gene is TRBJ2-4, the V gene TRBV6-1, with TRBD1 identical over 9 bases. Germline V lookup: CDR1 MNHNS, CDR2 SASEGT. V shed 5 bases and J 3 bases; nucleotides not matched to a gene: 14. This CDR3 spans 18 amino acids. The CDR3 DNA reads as TGTGCCAGCAGTCCATCGGGACAGGGCGTTTCGGTCAAAAACATTCAGTACTTC. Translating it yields CASSPSGQGVSVKNIQYF.

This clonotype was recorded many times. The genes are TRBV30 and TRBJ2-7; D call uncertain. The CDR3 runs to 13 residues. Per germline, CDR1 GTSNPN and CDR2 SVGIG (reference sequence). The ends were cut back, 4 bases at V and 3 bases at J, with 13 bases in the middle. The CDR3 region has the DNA TGTGCCTGGACCCCGTCGACCCACTACGAGCAGTACTTC. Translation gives CAWTPSTHYEQYF.

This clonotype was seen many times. The CDR3 DNA follows: TGTGCCAGCACCCTTAGCGGGGGGGCAAAGAATGAGCAGTTCTTC. This translates into CASTLSGGAKNEQFF. The chain carries TRBV27 and TRBJ2-1, with 11 bases matching TRBD2. The germline V gene has CDR1 MNHEY and CDR2 SMNVEV (reference sequence). The CDR3 runs 15 residues. With V trimmed by 7 bases and J by 7 bases, 9 bases remained unmatched.

The CDR3, as DNA: TGTGCCAGTAGTATAGACGCCACTGTGACTGAAGCTTTCTTT. Translated: CASSIDATVTEAFF. J is TRBJ1-1 and V is TRBV19; D gene unclear. CDR1 LNHDA and CDR2 SQIVND come from the germline V gene (reference sequence). This CDR3 has 14 amino acids. Trimming took off 0 bases at V and 5 bases at J, with 10 bases between the two ends.

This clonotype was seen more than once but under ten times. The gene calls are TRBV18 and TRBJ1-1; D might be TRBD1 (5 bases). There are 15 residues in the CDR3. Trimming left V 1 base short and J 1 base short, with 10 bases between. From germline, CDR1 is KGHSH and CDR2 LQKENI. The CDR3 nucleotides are TGTGCCAGCTCACCACTCCAGGGAAAGAACACTGAAGCTTTCTTT. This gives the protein CASSPLQGKNTEAFF. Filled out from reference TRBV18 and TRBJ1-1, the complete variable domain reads NAGVMQNPRHLVRRRGQEARLRCSPMKGHSHVYWYRQLPEEGLKFMVYLQKENIIDESGMPKERFSAEFPKEGPSILRIQQVVRGDSAAYFCASSPLQGKNTEAFFGQGTRLTVV.

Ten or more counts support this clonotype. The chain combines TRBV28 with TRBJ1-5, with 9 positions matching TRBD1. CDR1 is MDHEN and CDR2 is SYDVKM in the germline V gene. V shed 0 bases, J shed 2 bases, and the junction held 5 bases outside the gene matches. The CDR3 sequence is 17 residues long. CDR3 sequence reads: CASSLWRTGVGNQPQHF. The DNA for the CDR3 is TGTGCCAGCAGTTTATGGAGGACAGGGGTTGGCAATCAGCCCCAGCATTTT.

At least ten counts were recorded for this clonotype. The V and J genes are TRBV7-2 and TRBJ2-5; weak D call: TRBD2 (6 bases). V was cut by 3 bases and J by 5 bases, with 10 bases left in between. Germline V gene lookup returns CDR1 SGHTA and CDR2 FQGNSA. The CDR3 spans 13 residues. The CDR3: CASSFLARETQYF. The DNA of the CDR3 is TGTGCCAGCAGCTTCCTAGCGCGCGAGACCCAGTACTTC.

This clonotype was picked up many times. Here the CDR3 DNA reads TGTGCCAGCAGCCCCCTAGGGGGCGGGGACGAGCAGTACTTC. It encodes CASSPLGGGDEQYF. The chain links TRBV3-1 to TRBJ2-7, with D possibly being TRBD1 (7 bases). The CDR3 is 14 amino acids. Trimming removed 4 bases from V and 5 bases from J, with 15 bases in between. CDR1 is LGHDT, CDR2 YNNKEL, per germline (reference sequence).

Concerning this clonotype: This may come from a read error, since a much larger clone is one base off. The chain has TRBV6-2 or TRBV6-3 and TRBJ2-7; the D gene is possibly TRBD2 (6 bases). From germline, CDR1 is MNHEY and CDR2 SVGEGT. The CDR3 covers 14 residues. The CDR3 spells CASRADGSSYVQYF. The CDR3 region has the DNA TGTGCCAGCAGAGCCGACGGGAGCTCCTACGTGCAGTACTTC.

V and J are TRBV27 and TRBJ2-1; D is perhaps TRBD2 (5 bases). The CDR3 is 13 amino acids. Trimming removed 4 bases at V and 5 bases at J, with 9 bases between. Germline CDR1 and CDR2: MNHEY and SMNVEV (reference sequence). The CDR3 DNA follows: TGTGCCAGCAGTTGGACTCGTCACAATGAGCAGTTCTTC. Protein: CASSWTRHNEQFF.